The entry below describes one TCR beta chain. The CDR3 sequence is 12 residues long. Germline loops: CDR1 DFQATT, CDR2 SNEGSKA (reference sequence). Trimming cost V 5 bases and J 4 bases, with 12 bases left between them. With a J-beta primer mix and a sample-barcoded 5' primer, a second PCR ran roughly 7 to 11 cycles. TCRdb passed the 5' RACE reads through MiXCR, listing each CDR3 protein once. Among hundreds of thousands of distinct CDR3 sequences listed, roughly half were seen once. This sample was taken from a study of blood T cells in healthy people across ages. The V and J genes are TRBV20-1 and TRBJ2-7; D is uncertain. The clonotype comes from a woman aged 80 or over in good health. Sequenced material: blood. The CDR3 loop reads CSAVGGAYEQYF. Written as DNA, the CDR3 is TGCAGTGCTGTCGGTGGAGCGTACGAGCAGTACTTC.